The source of this TCR beta chain is a study of T cells after yellow fever vaccination. Study-wide context: Those fractions that held only low numbers of cells were prepared using the SMART-Seq v4 Ultra Low Input RNA kit.

This clonotype has just a few counts. What it binds is unknown. The study, taken as a whole, reports: Post-booster repertoires contained most primary-vaccination clones again (around 97% CD4, around 88% CD8). Repertoires sorted by FACS could include abundant clonotypes that are contaminants from the bulk population.

The authors made TCR cDNA by 5'RACE template switching, adding a universal primer site and UMIs. TCRdb redid the calling of the 5' RACE reads with MiXCR, one entry per CDR3 protein. There are a few hundred thousand distinct CDR3 sequences in the sample; around 6.8% occur only once, and 15% to 20% lies in the top ten. The CDR3 has 14 amino acids. The ends were cut back, 4 bases at V and 4 bases at J, with 14 bases in the middle. CDR1 and CDR2 from the germline V gene are SGDLS and YYNGEE. This material consisted of PBMCs, taken 35 to 50 days after the first yellow fever vaccination. This receptor was identified in a man aged 18 to 29 who received the YFV17D yellow fever vaccine. The chain couples TRBV9 to TRBJ2-5, with D possibly matching TRBD2 (6 bases). CDR3 residues: CASSKRDSRETQYF. The CDR3, as DNA: TGTGCCAGCAGCAAACGGGACTCTAGAGAGACCCAGTACTTC.